The 30 T cell receptor beta chains presented below share a single source sample, sequenced in a study of blood T cells in healthy people across ages. A second PCR of about 6 to 12 cycles used a sample-barcoded 5' primer and a J-beta primer mix. TCRdb ran MiXCR on the 5' RACE reads and lists one entry per CDR3 protein. The sample lists roughly 1.5 million distinct CDR3 sequences, roughly 43% occurring once. The sequencing input was blood. All receptors derive from a woman aged 18-30 years in good health.

The rearrangement joins TRBV10-3 to TRBJ2-1; D uncertain. This CDR3 is 14 amino acids long. Germline V CDR1 and CDR2: ENHRY, SYGVKD. The V and J ends lost 0 bases and 5 bases respectively, with 8 bases between them. The CDR3 reads CAISESHSDNEQFF. In DNA, the CDR3 is TGTGCCATCAGTGAGTCGCACAGCGACAATGAGCAGTTCTTC.

The chain carries TRBV6-2 or TRBV6-3 and TRBJ2-7; no definite D call. The length of the CDR3 is 11 residues. The V and J ends lost 8 bases and 1 base respectively, with 6 bases between them. Germline V CDR1 and CDR2: MNHEY, SVGEGT. The CDR3 loop is CASGQSYEQYF. CDR3 DNA sequence: TGTGCCAGCGGGCAGTCCTACGAGCAGTACTTC.

This clonotype was found a few times. The V and J genes are TRBV7-2 and TRBJ1-1, with TRBD1 identical over 7 bases. The CDR3 sequence is 15 residues long. V gave up 5 bases and J gave up 3 bases; unmatched junction bases: 9. Germline-derived CDR1 and CDR2 are SGHTA and FQGNSA. The CDR3 nucleotides are TGTGCCAGCAGCCCCCGACAGGGACGGTACACTGAAGCTTTCTTT. This gives the protein CASSPRQGRYTEAFF.

J is TRBJ2-1 and V is TRBV4-2, with TRBD2 matching 8 bases. The CDR3 contains 15 residues. With 1 base clipped from V and 8 bases from J, the junction kept 7 bases outside the gene matches. From germline, CDR1 is LGHNA and CDR2 YNFKEQ. The DNA of the CDR3 is TGTGCCAGCAGCCAAGTGGCCGGGGGGGCGTATGAGCAGTTCTTC. Translated, it gives CASSQVAGGAYEQFF.

This chain uses TRBV6-5 with TRBJ2-7; D uncertain. Trimming removed 10 bases from V and 4 bases from J, with 11 bases in between. The germline V gene has CDR1 MNHEY and CDR2 SVGAGI. The CDR3 has 11 amino acids. The CDR3 loop reads CATRLLYEQYF. For the CDR3, the DNA is TGTGCCACCCGACTCCTTTACGAGCAGTACTTC.

This clonotype was counted a few times. The chain combines TRBV27 with TRBJ2-7; 8 nucleotides match TRBD2. The length of the CDR3 is 15 residues. CDR1 MNHEY and CDR2 SMNVEV come from the germline V gene (reference sequence). V shed 5 bases, J shed 0 bases, and the junction held 6 bases outside the gene matches. The CDR3: CASSMTSASSYEQYF. The CDR3, as DNA: TGTGCCAGCAGTATGACTAGCGCGAGCTCCTACGAGCAGTACTTC.

V and J are TRBV4-1 and TRBJ2-1; the D gene is possibly TRBD2 (5 bases). V lost 3 bases to trimming and J lost 4 bases, with 10 bases between them. CDR3 length: 14 amino acids. Germline loops: CDR1 MGHRA, CDR2 YSYEKL. The CDR3 sequence is CASSQSRTYNEQFF. The CDR3 DNA follows: TGCGCCAGCAGCCAGTCTAGGACTTACAATGAGCAGTTCTTC.

This clonotype was observed a few times. The chain has TRBV29-1 and TRBJ2-7, with D perhaps matching TRBD1 (6 bases). Between the trimmed V and J ends, which lost 6 bases and 4 bases, there was a span of 19 bases. The germline V gene encodes CDR1 SQVTM and CDR2 ANQGSEA. The CDR3 has 14 residues. CDR3 nucleotides: TGCAGCGTACGCTCGCAGACCGGGACATACGAGCAGTACTTC. As protein: CSVRSQTGTYEQYF.

The J gene is TRBJ2-3, the V gene TRBV7-2, with D perhaps matching TRBD1 (5 bases). This CDR3 is built from 14 residues. V lost 4 bases to trimming and J lost 2 bases, with 10 bases between them. The germline V gene has CDR1 SGHTA and CDR2 FQGNSA. CDR3 nucleotide sequence: TGTGCCAGCAGCTCTGGACATTACACAGATACGCAGTATTTT. This encodes CASSSGHYTDTQYF.

The chain combines TRBV5-1 with TRBJ1-5; no clear D. Germline V gene lookup returns CDR1 SGHRS and CDR2 YFSETQ. The ends were cut back, 4 bases at V and 2 bases at J, with 16 bases in the middle. The CDR3 totals 16 residues. CDR3 protein: CASSRPLQECNQPQHF. DNA of the CDR3: TGCGCCAGCAGCCGGCCCCTTCAGGAGTGCAATCAGCCCCAGCATTTT.

The V and J genes are TRBV4-2 and TRBJ2-1, with no clear D. Trimming took 0 bases from V and 5 from J, leaving 8 bases between them. Germline CDR1 reads LGHNA; CDR2 reads YNFKEQ. The CDR3 extends over 14 amino acids. For the CDR3, the DNA is TGTGCCAGCAGCCAAGATGGAAGAGACAATGAGCAGTTCTTC. Its protein is CASSQDGRDNEQFF.

This chain connects TRBV20-1 to TRBJ1-4; D is ambiguous. This CDR3 comprises 12 residues. Germline V gene sequence: CDR1 DFQATT, CDR2 SNEGSKA (reference sequence). With 6 bases removed from V and 5 bases from J, the gap between germline ends came to 10 bases. This CDR3 is CSALNGNEKLFF. CDR3 nucleotide sequence: TGCAGTGCCCTGAACGGGAATGAAAAACTGTTTTTT.

CDR3 region: CASSLARTGFDYGYTF. The CDR3 DNA reads as TGCGCCAGCAGCTTGGCTCGGACAGGGTTTGACTATGGCTACACCTTC. The chain uses TRBV5-1 and TRBJ1-2; 8 positions match TRBD1. This CDR3 is built from 16 residues. The V segment lost 0 bases and the J segment 3 bases; nucleotides outside the gene matches: 7. CDR1 is SGHRS and CDR2 is YFSETQ in the germline V gene.

The chain uses TRBV7-9 and TRBJ2-7; TRBD1 matches at 8 bases. Germline values: CDR1 SEHNR, CDR2 FQNEAQ (reference sequence). Losses at the gene ends were 5 bases for V and 6 bases for J; bases not matched to a gene: 6. The CDR3 sequence is 13 residues long. CDR3 loop: CASSPGGIGEQYF. The CDR3 DNA reads as TGTGCCAGCAGCCCAGGGGGCATTGGCGAGCAGTACTTC.

This clonotype has only a few counts. This rearrangement joins TRBV2 to TRBJ1-2, with D unresolved. Germline loops: CDR1 SNHLY, CDR2 FYNNEI. V shed 6 bases and J shed 5 bases, with 19 bases lying between them. The CDR3 is 15 residues long. The CDR3 loop is CASSPEASPLYGYTF. In nucleotides, the CDR3 is TGTGCCAGCAGCCCTGAGGCATCCCCCCTATATGGCTACACCTTC.

Details on this clonotype: At one of its ends the junction is not consistent with the germline gene, which may arise from a read error. The V call is TRBV25-1, the J call TRBJ1-5; D possibly corresponds to TRBD1 (5 bases). The V gene's germline CDR1 is MGHDK and CDR2 SYGVNS. This CDR3 contains 16 residues. The CDR3, as DNA: TGTACCAGCAGTGACCACAGGACTCATAGCAATCAGCCCCAGCATTTT. Translation: CTSSDHRTHSNQPQHF.

This clonotype was counted many times. This rearrangement joins TRBV12-3 or TRBV12-4 to TRBJ1-2; no reliable D call. V shed 4 bases and J shed 0 bases, with 6 bases lying between them. The CDR3 runs 13 residues. The CDR3 here is CASSSSPNYGYTF. CDR3 nucleotide sequence: TGTGCCAGCAGTTCCTCACCTAACTATGGCTACACCTTC.

In its sample, this clonotype was seen a few times. The chain is built from TRBV6-5 and TRBJ2-7; D tentatively reads TRBD1 or TRBD2 (5 bases each). CDR3 length: 15 residues. Trimming took 2 bases from V and 2 from J, leaving 13 bases between them. The germline gives CDR1 MNHEY, CDR2 SVGAGI. The CDR3 reads CASSYAEGPPYEQYF. The CDR3, as DNA: TGTGCCAGCAGTTACGCAGAGGGGCCTCCCTACGAGCAGTACTTC.

This clonotype was seen a few times. The chain recombines TRBV5-1 with TRBJ2-1, with D possibly TRBD1 on 6 matching bases. Per germline, CDR1 SGHRS and CDR2 YFSETQ. This CDR3 region has 14 residues. V was clipped by 4 bases and J by 8 bases, with 16 bases between them. The CDR3 DNA is TGCGCCAGCAGCCCCCCCAGGGGTTGGGATGAGCAGTTCTTC. Encoded protein: CASSPPRGWDEQFF.

The V and J genes are TRBV2 and TRBJ2-1; 7 bases agree with TRBD2. With V trimmed by 4 bases and J by 4 bases, 4 bases remained unmatched. Germline V gene sequence: CDR1 SNHLY, CDR2 FYNNEI. There are 14 residues in the CDR3. CDR3 residues: CASSAGGKYNEQFF. The CDR3 DNA follows: TGTGCCAGCAGTGCGGGGGGTAAATACAATGAGCAGTTCTTC. Looking up the rest from reference TRBV2 and TRBJ2-1 gives the full variable domain: EPEVTQTPSHQVTQMGQEVILRCVPISNHLYFYWYRQILGQKVEFLVSFYNNEISEKSEIFDDQFSVERPDGSNFTLKIRSTKLEDSAMYFCASSAGGKYNEQFFGPGTRLTVL.

This clonotype has just a few counts. The rearrangement links TRBV28 to TRBJ2-7; possible D gene TRBD1, 6 bases. The CDR3 covers 16 residues. V lost 6 bases, J lost 1 base, and 19 bases lay in between. Germline CDR1 and CDR2: MDHEN and SYDVKM. CDR3 in DNA: TGTGCCAGCAGCCGCCCCGGGACACACTTTTCCTACGAGCAGTACTTC. Translation gives CASSRPGTHFSYEQYF. Full variable domain (outside the CDR3, taken from reference TRBV28 and TRBJ2-7): DVKVTQSSRYLVKRTGEKVFLECVQDMDHENMFWYRQDPGLGLRLIYFSYDVKMKEKGDIPEGYSVSREKKERFSLILESASTNQTSMYLCASSRPGTHFSYEQYFGPGTRLTVT.

The rearrangement joins TRBV6-6 to TRBJ1-5; 9 bases are a match to TRBD1. In germline, CDR1 is MNHNY, CDR2 SVGAGI (reference sequence). J gave up 6 bases and V 7 bases, and 7 bases lay outside the gene matches. The CDR3 covers 14 residues. CDR3 nucleotide sequence: TGTGCCAGCAACGCCGGGACAGGGATTCAGCCCCAGCATTTT. It codes for CASNAGTGIQPQHF.

This clonotype was seen only a few times. The chain combines TRBV6-6 with TRBJ2-5, with D possibly matching TRBD1 (5 bases). The J call could be wrong; TRBJ2-7 is a better fit for the DNA end. Germline V gene sequence: CDR1 MNHNY, CDR2 SVGAGI (reference sequence). This CDR3 region has 14 residues. The CDR3 region has the DNA TGTGCCAGCAGTTACTCTACCGACAGTAACGAGCAGTACTTC. Encoded protein: CASSYSTDSNEQYF.

The rearrangement joins TRBV7-2 to TRBJ2-7; TRBD2 matches at 9 bases. Trimming took 1 base from V and 10 from J; bases not matched to a gene: 14. This CDR3 region has 16 residues. Per the germline V gene, CDR1 is SGHTA and CDR2 is FQGNSA. CDR3 protein: CASSLEASGTLGTQYF. CDR3 DNA: TGTGCCAGCAGCTTAGAGGCTAGCGGGACCCTCGGAACCCAGTACTTC.

There are a few counts of this clonotype. The chain joins TRBV7-9 to TRBJ1-2; no clear D. Germline V lookup: CDR1 SEHNR, CDR2 FQNEAQ (reference sequence). There are 13 residues in the CDR3. The V end was cut by 0 bases, the J end by 8 bases, with 10 bases between. CDR3 DNA sequence: TGTGCCAGCAGCTTAGCTGACGTTCCGGGCTACACCTTC. This encodes CASSLADVPGYTF.

This clonotype was recorded only once. This chain joins TRBV5-6 and TRBJ2-7; D may be TRBD1 or TRBD2 (6 bases each). The CDR3 sequence is 16 residues long. V was shortened by 0 bases and J by 2 bases, with 15 bases between the two germline ends. Germline V gene lookup returns CDR1 SGHDT and CDR2 YYEEEE. This CDR3 reads CASSLGVDRGPYEQYF. CDR3 DNA: TGTGCCAGCAGCTTGGGGGTAGATCGGGGGCCCTACGAGCAGTACTTC.

This chain connects TRBV2 to TRBJ1-5, with a weak D call TRBD1 (5 bases). From germline, CDR1 is SNHLY and CDR2 FYNNEI. Trimming stripped 4 bases from V and 8 bases from J, with 12 bases between. CDR3 length equals 13 residues. In DNA form, the CDR3 reads TGTGCCAGCAGTGTCTCAGGGTTTAAGCCCCAGCATTTT. This sequence encodes CASSVSGFKPQHF.

This clonotype was counted a few times. The J gene is TRBJ2-1, the V gene TRBV4-3, with 9 bases that match TRBD2. CDR1 and CDR2 from the germline V gene are LGHNA and YSLEER. The CDR3 is 16 residues long. The ends lost 4 bases at V and 8 bases at J; junction bases unmatched: 12. The CDR3 nucleotides are TGCGCCAGCAGCCGAGATACCGGGACTAGCAGCTATGAGCAGTTCTTC. This translates into CASSRDTGTSSYEQFF.

Ten or more counts support this clonotype. This sequence joins TRBV3-1 and TRBJ2-3; D unclear. The V end lost 4 bases, the J end lost 7 bases, and 9 bases lay between the germline ends. Germline CDR1 LGHDT, CDR2 YNNKEL (reference sequence). This CDR3 contains 12 residues. The CDR3 sequence is CASSPTENTQYF. The CDR3 DNA sequence: TGTGCCAGCAGCCCGACGGAAAATACGCAGTATTTT.

This clonotype was observed at least ten times. J is TRBJ1-4 and V is TRBV7-9; 9 nucleotides align to TRBD1. Per germline, CDR1 SEHNR and CDR2 FQNEAQ (reference sequence). With V trimmed by 3 bases and J by 6 bases, 2 bases remained unmatched. The CDR3 has 14 residues. The CDR3 loop reads CASSLGQGYEKLFF. CDR3 nucleotides: TGTGCCAGCAGCTTGGGACAGGGATATGAAAAACTGTTTTTT.